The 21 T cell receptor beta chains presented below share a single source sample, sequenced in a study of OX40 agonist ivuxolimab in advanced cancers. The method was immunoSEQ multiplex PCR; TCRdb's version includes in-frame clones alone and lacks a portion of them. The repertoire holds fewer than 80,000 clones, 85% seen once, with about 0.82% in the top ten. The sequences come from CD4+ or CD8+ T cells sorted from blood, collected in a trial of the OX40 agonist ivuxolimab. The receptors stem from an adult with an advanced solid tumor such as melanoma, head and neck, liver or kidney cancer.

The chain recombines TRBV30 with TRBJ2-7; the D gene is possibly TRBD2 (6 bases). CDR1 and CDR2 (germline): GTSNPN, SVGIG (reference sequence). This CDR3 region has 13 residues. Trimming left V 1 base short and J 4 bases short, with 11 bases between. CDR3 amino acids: CAWSATGGYEQYF. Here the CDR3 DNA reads TGTGCCTGGAGTGCGACCGGGGGTTACGAGCAGTACTTC.

The CDR3 sequence is CAWGSSGYSYEQYF. Written as DNA, the CDR3 is TGTGCCTGGGGTTCTAGCGGGTACTCCTACGAGCAGTACTTC. V gene TRBV30 combines with J gene TRBJ2-7; 8 bases are a match to TRBD2. The CDR3 runs to 14 residues. The junction had 6 bases not matched to a gene; V was cut back by 5 bases and J by 0 bases. The germline V gene encodes CDR1 GTSNPN and CDR2 SVGIG (reference sequence).

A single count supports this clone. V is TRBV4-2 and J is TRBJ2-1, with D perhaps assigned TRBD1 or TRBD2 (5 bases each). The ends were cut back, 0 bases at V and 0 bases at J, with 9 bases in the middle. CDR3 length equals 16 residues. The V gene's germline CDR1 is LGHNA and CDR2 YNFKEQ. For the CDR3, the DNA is TGTGCCAGCAGCCAAGATGCAGGGAGCTCCTACAATGAGCAGTTCTTC. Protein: CASSQDAGSSYNEQFF.

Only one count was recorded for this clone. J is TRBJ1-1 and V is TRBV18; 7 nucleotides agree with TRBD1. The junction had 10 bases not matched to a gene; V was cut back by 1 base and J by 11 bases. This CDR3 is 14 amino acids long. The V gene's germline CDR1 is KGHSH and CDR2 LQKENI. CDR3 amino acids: CASSPRDRLTGAFF. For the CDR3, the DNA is TGTGCCAGCTCACCACGGGACAGACTAACGGGGGCTTTCTTT. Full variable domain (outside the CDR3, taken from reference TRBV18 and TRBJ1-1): NAGVMQNPRHLVRRRGQEARLRCSPMKGHSHVYWYRQLPEEGLKFMVYLQKENIIDESGMPKERFSAEFPKEGPSILRIQQVVRGDSAAYFCASSPRDRLTGAFFGQGTRLTVV.

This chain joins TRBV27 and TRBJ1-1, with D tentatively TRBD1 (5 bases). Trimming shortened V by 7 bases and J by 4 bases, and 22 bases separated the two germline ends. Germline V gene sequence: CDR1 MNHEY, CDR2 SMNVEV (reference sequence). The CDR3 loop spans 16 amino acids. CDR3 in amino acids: CASNDRGVPEGTEAFF. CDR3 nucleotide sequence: TGTGCCAGCAATGACCGAGGGGTGCCCGAGGGCACTGAAGCTTTCTTT.

CDR3 in amino acids: CASSTSAEADTQYF. In nucleotides, the CDR3 is TGTGCCAGCAGCACTAGCGCCGAGGCAGATACGCAGTATTTT. The chain recombines TRBV9 with TRBJ2-3; 7 bases agree with TRBD2. CDR3 length: 14 amino acids. Germline lookup yields CDR1 SGDLS and CDR2 YYNGEE. V dropped 4 bases and J dropped 4; count of bases not matched to a gene: 6. The full variable domain, in which reference TRBV9 and TRBJ2-3 provide the parts outside the CDR3, is DSGVTQTPKHLITATGQRVTLRCSPRSGDLSVYWYQQSLDQGLQFLIQYYNGEERAKGNILERFSAQQFPDLHSELNLSSLELGDSALYFCASSTSAEADTQYFGPGTRLTVL.

The CDR3 here is CASSLGGGQPQHF. The CDR3 DNA is TGTGCCAGCAGCTTAGGGGGGGGGCAGCCCCAGCATTTT. The rearrangement uses TRBV6-1 and TRBJ1-5; a possible D gene is TRBD1 (6 bases). The CDR3 runs to 13 residues. CDR1 and CDR2 (germline): MNHNS, SASEGT. V shed 6 bases and J shed 7 bases, with 13 bases lying between them.

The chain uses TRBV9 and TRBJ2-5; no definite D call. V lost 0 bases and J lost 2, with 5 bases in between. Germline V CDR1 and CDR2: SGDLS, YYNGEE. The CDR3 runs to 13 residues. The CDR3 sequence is CASSVARQETQYF. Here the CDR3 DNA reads TGTGCCAGCAGCGTAGCCAGACAAGAGACCCAGTACTTC.

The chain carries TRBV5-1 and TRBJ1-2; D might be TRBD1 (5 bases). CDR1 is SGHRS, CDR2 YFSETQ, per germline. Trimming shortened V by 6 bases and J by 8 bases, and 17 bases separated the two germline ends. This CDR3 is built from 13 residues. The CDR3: CASTYGGPGGYTF. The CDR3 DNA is TGCGCCAGCACCTATGGGGGACCCGGAGGCTACACCTTC.

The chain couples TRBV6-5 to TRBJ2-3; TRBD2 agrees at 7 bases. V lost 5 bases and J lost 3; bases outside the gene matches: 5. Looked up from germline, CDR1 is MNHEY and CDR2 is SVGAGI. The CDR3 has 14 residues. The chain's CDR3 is CASSRRTRTDTQYF. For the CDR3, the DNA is TGTGCCAGCAGTCGCCGGACTAGAACAGATACGCAGTATTTT.

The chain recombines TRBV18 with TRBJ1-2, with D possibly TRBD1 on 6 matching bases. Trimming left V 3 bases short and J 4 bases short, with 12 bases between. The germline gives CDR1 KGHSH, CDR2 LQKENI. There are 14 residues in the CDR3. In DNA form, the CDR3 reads TGTGCCAGCTCACCCCCAGGGGACCGCTATGGCTACACCTTC. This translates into CASSPPGDRYGYTF.

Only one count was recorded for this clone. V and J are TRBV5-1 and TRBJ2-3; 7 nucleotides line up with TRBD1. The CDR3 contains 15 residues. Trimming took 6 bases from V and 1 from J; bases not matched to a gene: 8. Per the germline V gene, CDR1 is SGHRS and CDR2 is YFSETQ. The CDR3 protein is CASTSQGVRTDTQYF. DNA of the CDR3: TGCGCCAGCACGTCTCAGGGGGTCCGCACAGATACGCAGTATTTT.

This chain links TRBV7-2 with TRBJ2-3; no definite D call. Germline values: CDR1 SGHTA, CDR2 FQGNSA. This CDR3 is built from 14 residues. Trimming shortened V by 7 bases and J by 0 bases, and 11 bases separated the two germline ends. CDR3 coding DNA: TGTGCCAGCACCGTAGGCGCTAGCACAGATACGCAGTATTTT. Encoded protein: CASTVGASTDTQYF.

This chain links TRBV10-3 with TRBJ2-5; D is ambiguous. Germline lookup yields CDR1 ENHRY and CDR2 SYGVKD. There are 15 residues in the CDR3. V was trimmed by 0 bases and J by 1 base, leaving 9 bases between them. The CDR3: CAISESRVPQETQYF. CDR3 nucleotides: TGTGCCATCAGTGAGTCCCGGGTACCCCAAGAGACCCAGTACTTC.

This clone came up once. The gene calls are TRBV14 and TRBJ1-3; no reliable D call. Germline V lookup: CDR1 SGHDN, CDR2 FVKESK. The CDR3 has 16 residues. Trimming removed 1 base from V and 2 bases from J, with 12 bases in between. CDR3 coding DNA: TGTGCCAGCAGCCAAGTTCCCTCCTGGACTGGAAACACCATATATTTT. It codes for CASSQVPSWTGNTIYF.

CDR3 in amino acids: CASSYSIIGYNEQFF. DNA for the CDR3: TGTGCCAGCAGTTACTCGATTATAGGTTACAATGAGCAGTTCTTC. V and J are TRBV6-5 and TRBJ2-1; unclear D gene. The CDR3 covers 15 residues. The germline CDR1 and CDR2 sequences are MNHEY and SVGAGI. V lost 0 bases and J lost 4, with 10 bases in between.

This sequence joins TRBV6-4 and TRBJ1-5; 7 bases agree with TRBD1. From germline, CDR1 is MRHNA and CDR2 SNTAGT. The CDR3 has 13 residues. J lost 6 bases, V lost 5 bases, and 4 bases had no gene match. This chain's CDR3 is CASSTGEGQPQHF. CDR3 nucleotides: TGTGCCAGCAGTACAGGGGAAGGTCAGCCCCAGCATTTT.

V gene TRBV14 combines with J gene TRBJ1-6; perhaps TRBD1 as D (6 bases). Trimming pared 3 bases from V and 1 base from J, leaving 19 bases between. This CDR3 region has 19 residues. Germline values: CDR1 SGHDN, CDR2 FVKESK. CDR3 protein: CASSHGATGKRSYNSPLHF. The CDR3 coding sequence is TGTGCCAGCAGCCATGGCGCGACAGGAAAGAGATCCTATAATTCACCCCTCCACTTT.

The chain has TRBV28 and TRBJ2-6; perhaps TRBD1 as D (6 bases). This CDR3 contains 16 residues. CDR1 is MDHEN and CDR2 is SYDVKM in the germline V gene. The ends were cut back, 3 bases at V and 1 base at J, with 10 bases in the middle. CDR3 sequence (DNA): TGTGCCAGCAGTTTCTACAGGGCGTCTGGGGCCAACGTCCTGACTTTC. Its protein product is CASSFYRASGANVLTF.

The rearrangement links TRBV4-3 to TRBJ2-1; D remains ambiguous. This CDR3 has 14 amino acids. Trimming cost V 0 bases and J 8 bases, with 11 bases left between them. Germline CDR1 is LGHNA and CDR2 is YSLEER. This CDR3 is CASSQDVRGDEQFF. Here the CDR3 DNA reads TGCGCCAGCAGCCAAGATGTTCGCGGCGATGAGCAGTTCTTC.

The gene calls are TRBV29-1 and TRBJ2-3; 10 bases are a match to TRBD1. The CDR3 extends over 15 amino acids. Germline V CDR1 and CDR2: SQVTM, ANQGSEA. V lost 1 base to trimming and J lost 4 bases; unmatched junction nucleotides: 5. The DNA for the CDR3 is TGCAGCGTTGAAGCCGGGACAGGGGCCCCAGATACGCAGTATTTT. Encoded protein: CSVEAGTGAPDTQYF.